The entry below gives a single TCR beta chain sequence along with its context. This clone has just one count. The clone's antigen remains unknown. No base qualities exist here, and no much larger clone lies one base off it. Via the germline V gene, CDR1 is SGHTA and CDR2 FQGNSA. Including the terminal cysteine and phenylalanine, the CDR3 comprises 16 residues. The sequence is cut down to CDR3 DNA, 48 bases in frame from base 1. V is trimmed back by 5 bases and J by 9 bases, and the junction contains 16 bases that no gene match accounts for. The data are from a study of technical replicates of blood from a handful of donors (TCRdb year 2017). Library construction relied on the immunoSEQ multiplex PCR assay. Drawn from immuneACCESS, this table holds only the in-frame rearrangements with V and J called that TCRdb kept. Clones are partly lost; checked studies trace under half to an unresolved V gene and leave the rest unexplained. The table for this sample lists 65,000 to 70,000 clones; 80% to 90% of them were counted only once. The ten largest clones represent 4% to 5% of the sample.

Material: PBMCs. The chain links TRBV7-2 with TRBJ2-5; the junction holds 9 bases that match TRBD2. The sequence was obtained from a human donor in good health. Some clones in this sample may be carry-over from other donors' samples. CDR3 sequence: CASSRDWAGGPGAQYF. Read as DNA, the sequence is TGTGCCAGCAGCCGGGACTGGGCGGGAGGGCCGGGGGCCCAGTACTTC.